This is a list of T cell receptor beta chains from one sample in a study of blood T cell repertoires in COVID-19. Clones were sequenced by immunoSEQ multiplex PCR, and TCRdb holds only the in-frame ones, with some missing. The table shows about 63,000 clones, with less than 80% occurring only once. Sequenced material: peripheral blood. Receptors were obtained from a human donor in a cohort sampled during active COVID-19. Each CDR3 is given with its conserved first and last residue. Each record gives: J gene, D gene, clone size, V gene, CDR3 protein, CDR3 DNA. The D gene is left open where the match is weak. Clone size appears in some rows only: once, few, many, or a class for an expanded clone.

>TRBJ2-3|TRBD2|-|TRBV7-6
CASSSRTSGSTDTQYF
TGTGCCAGCAGCTCCAGGACTAGCGGGAGCACAGATACGCAGTATTTT
>TRBJ2-3|-|-|TRBV3-1/TRBV3-2
CASSHINTDTQYF
TGTGCCAGCAGCCATATAAACACAGATACGCAGTATTTT
>TRBJ1-2|-|-|TRBV4-1
CASSQDRSHYGYTF
TGCGCCAGCAGCCAAGATCGGAGTCATTATGGCTACACCTTC
>TRBJ2-3|TRBD2|-|TRBV24-1
CATSDTSGRSTDTQYF
TGTGCCACCAGTGACACTAGCGGGAGGAGCACAGATACGCAGTATTTT
>TRBJ2-1|TRBD2|-|TRBV7-3
CASSLSGSSYNEQFF
TGTGCCAGCAGCCTTAGCGGGAGCTCCTACAATGAGCAGTTCTTC
>TRBJ1-5|-|once|TRBV28
CASSLIRRGGQPQHF
TGTGCCAGCAGTTTAATACGGCGGGGGGGTCAGCCCCAGCATTTT
>TRBJ1-5|-|-|TRBV2
CASSRGSSNQPQHF
TGTGCCAGCAGCCGAGGGAGTAGCAATCAGCCCCAGCATTTT
>TRBJ1-5|-|few|TRBV28
CASISGNQPQHF
TGTGCCAGCATTAGCGGCAATCAGCCCCAGCATTTT
>TRBJ1-1|TRBD1|-|TRBV12-3/TRBV12-4
CASSEGQDLKAFF
TGTGCCAGCAGCGAGGGACAGGATTTAAAAGCTTTCTTT
>TRBJ2-5|TRBD1|-|TRBV7-2
CASSLAGQGVGETQYF
TGTGCCAGCAGCTTAGCGGGACAGGGGGTAGGAGAGACCCAGTACTTC
>TRBJ1-1|-|-|TRBV28
CASLSRGGPTTEAFF
TGTGCCAGCCTCAGCCGCGGGGGCCCAACCACTGAAGCTTTCTTT
>TRBJ2-3|-|-|TRBV7-3
CASSLGTGTPGGPRDTQYF
TGTGCCAGCAGCTTGGGGACAGGGACGCCGGGAGGGCCAAGAGATACGCAGTATTTT
>TRBJ2-2|-|-|TRBV28
CASSFYGRARGTGELFF
TGTGCCAGCAGTTTCTATGGCAGGGCCCGTGGCACCGGGGAGCTGTTTTTT
>TRBJ1-4|TRBD1|few|TRBV25-1
CASSEWEDRDSKLFF
TGTGCCAGCAGTGAATGGGAGGACAGGGATTCAAAACTGTTTTTT
>TRBJ2-2|-|-|TRBV5-4
CASRGVNTGELFF
TGTGCCAGCCGAGGTGTGAACACCGGGGAGCTGTTTTTT
>TRBJ1-2|TRBD1|once|TRBV5-8
CASSAQGAKGYTF
TGTGCCAGCAGCGCACAGGGGGCTAAGGGCTACACCTTC
>TRBJ1-1|-|few|TRBV5-1
CASSLLAQASAEAFF
TGCGCCAGCAGCTTGTTGGCACAAGCGTCGGCTGAAGCTTTCTTT
>TRBJ1-2|TRBD1|once|TRBV5-5
CASSATGVGGYTF
TGTGCCAGCAGCGCGACAGGGGTGGGCGGCTACACCTTC
>TRBJ2-7|TRBD1|once|TRBV5-6
CASSSTGVSSYEQYF
TGTGCCAGCAGCTCAACAGGGGTCAGCTCCTACGAGCAGTACTTC
>TRBJ2-5|-|few|TRBV24-1
CATSDQGHRKTQYF
TGTGCCACCAGTGACCAGGGCCATCGAAAGACCCAGTACTTC
>TRBJ1-3|-|once|TRBV3-1/TRBV3-2
CASSRTPGTDSGNTIYF
TGTGCCAGCAGCCGGACCCCGGGAACTGACTCTGGAAACACCATATATTTT
>TRBJ2-3|TRBD2|-|TRBV15
CATSRDPSGNTQYF
TGTGCCACCAGCAGAGATCCTAGCGGGAATACGCAGTATTTT
>TRBJ1-1|TRBD1|-|TRBV7-6
CASSPRGRDTEAFF
TGTGCCAGCAGCCCTAGGGGGCGCGACACTGAAGCTTTCTTT
>TRBJ2-5|-|-|TRBV5-1
CASSLDGVGTQYF
TGCGCCAGCAGCTTGGACGGAGTAGGGACCCAGTACTTC
>TRBJ2-6|-|-|TRBV28
CASSLFTAGANVLTF
TGTGCCAGCAGTTTATTCACGGCTGGGGCCAACGTCCTGACTTTC
>TRBJ1-6|-|-|TRBV20-1
CSASFGTGYNSPLHF
TGCAGTGCTAGTTTCGGTACAGGGTATAATTCACCCCTCCACTTT